This T cell receptor (beta chain) originates from a study of cytomegalovirus exposure and HLA in healthy donors. Notes on the study in general: DRB1 had the most TCR associations and HLA-C the fewest, a later analysis found, with rates varying by HLA locus.

Of note for this clone: Its specificity is unknown.

Researchers ran the PCR with 60 Vbeta and 13 Jbeta primers. The protocol was immunoSEQ multiplex PCR, while the TCRdb copy is restricted to in-frame clones and leaves out a portion. The sample yields 35,000 to 50,000 clones, of which the top ten take up roughly 3.3%. This receptor was identified in a woman in her 30s in good health and CMV-seropositive. Material: PBMCs.

This CDR3 is CASSLGLAENEQYF. In nucleotides, the CDR3 is TGCGCCAGCAGCTTGGGGCTAGCGGAAAACGAGCAGTACTTC. The V gene is TRBV5-1, the J gene TRBJ2-7, with TRBD2 matching over 7 bases. The germline gives CDR1 SGHRS, CDR2 YFSETQ. The V gene end was trimmed by 0 bases and the J gene end by 5 bases; junction bases not matched to a gene: 5. The CDR3 runs 14 residues.